Listed below are T cell receptor beta chains from one sample, sequenced in a study of cytomegalovirus exposure and HLA in healthy donors. Clones were sequenced by immunoSEQ multiplex PCR, and TCRdb holds only the in-frame ones, with some missing. The sample lists around 94,000 clones; about 95% were seen once. Sequenced sample: PBMCs. These receptors came from a young woman in good health and CMV-seronegative. Each CDR3 is given without its conserved first and last residue.

TRBJ2-7,TRBV5-1,ASSLEDSLLSEEQY
TRBJ2-4,TRBV7-2,ASSTQTGLAKNIQY
TRBJ2-3,TRBV6-1,ASSELGMGGGPGDTQY
TRBJ1-5,TRBV13,ASSLGRGIQPQH
TRBJ1-1,TRBV6-4,ASSVRENTEAF
TRBJ2-1,TRBV21-1,ASSKAAGVGGREQF
TRBJ1-5,TRBV28,ASSSNRGRDQPQH
TRBJ2-5,TRBV5-1,ASSLGSGSGGKETQY
TRBJ2-7,TRBV4-2,ASSQDRVREQY
TRBJ2-3,TRBV5-6,ASSLGPLSVDTQY
TRBJ1-5,TRBV18,ASSSGDRDQPQH
TRBJ1-3,TRBV10-3,AISEFQTGAGNTIY
TRBJ1-2,TRBV12-5,ASGSPDSDAWYGYT
TRBJ1-1,TRBV15,ATSPRRLGGTEAF
TRBJ2-1,TRBV27,ASTSRGGDEQF